A selection of T cell receptor beta chains follows, all from one sample in a study of blood T cell repertoires in COVID-19. The method was immunoSEQ multiplex PCR; TCRdb's version includes in-frame clones alone and lacks a portion of them. The table has about 150,000 clones, roughly 82% seen once. The specimen was peripheral blood. Every receptor here comes from a human donor with acute or convalescent COVID-19. The donor label of this sample is uncertain. CDR3s include the opening cysteine and the closing phenylalanine or tryptophan. Each record gives: CDR3 DNA, CDR3 protein, clone size, D gene, J gene, V gene. The D gene is left open where the match is weak. Clone size is shown for a subset of rows, as once, few, many or a class of expanded clone.

TGTGCCAGTAGTATTAGGCTTAGCGGGACCTTCCGGGAGCAGTACTTC,CASSIRLSGTFREQYF,few,TRBD2,TRBJ2-7,TRBV19
TGTGCCAGCAGGACCAACGGGAACCACAACTATGGCTACACCTTC,CASRTNGNHNYGYTF,-,-,TRBJ1-2,TRBV27
TGTGCCAGCAGCGTCTCCCCAGGGTCTCCAACTAATGAAAAACTGTTTTTT,CASSVSPGSPTNEKLFF,-,-,TRBJ1-4,TRBV9
TGTGCCACCAGCAGAGACCTCTCGGGCAGGGCCTACGAGCAGTACTTC,CATSRDLSGRAYEQYF,-,-,TRBJ2-7,TRBV15
TGTGCCAGCAGTGAAAACGGTTATAGCAATCAGCCCCAGCATTTT,CASSENGYSNQPQHF,many,-,TRBJ1-5,TRBV6-1
TGTGCCAGCAGCCCGGAGACAGGGGTTGGTGATGGCTACACCTTC,CASSPETGVGDGYTF,few,TRBD1,TRBJ1-2,TRBV5-6
TGTGCTAGTGGTTTGGTTTTCACCGGGGGGGCCGCCGGGGAGCTGTTTTTT,CASGLVFTGGAAGELFF,-,TRBD2,TRBJ2-2,TRBV12-5
TGCAGCGTTCCGGGGGTAGGGAACAATGAGCAGTTCTTC,CSVPGVGNNEQFF,once,-,TRBJ2-1,TRBV29-1
TGTGCCAGCAGCACAGACTCCTACGAGCAGTACTTC,CASSTDSYEQYF,-,-,TRBJ2-7,TRBV2
TGTGCCAGCAGCCAAGAGGGGACAGGGGAGACCCAGTACTTC,CASSQEGTGETQYF,-,TRBD1,TRBJ2-5,TRBV4-2
TGTGCCAGCAGCTTATCCGCCTATCGACAGCCCCAGCATTTT,CASSLSAYRQPQHF,few,-,TRBJ1-5,TRBV7-2
TGCAGCGTTGAGAGCCAGGGTTCCTACAATGAGCAGTTCTTC,CSVESQGSYNEQFF,-,-,TRBJ2-1,TRBV29-1
TGTGCCAGCAGCAACCTGGTGGGGGCGAACTATGGCTACACCTTC,CASSNLVGANYGYTF,-,-,TRBJ1-2,TRBV3-1/TRBV3-2
TGTGCCAGCAGACCTCTCCGGGACAGGGCCCCCTGGGGGAGCAATCAGCCCCAGCATTTT,CASRPLRDRAPWGSNQPQHF,-,TRBD1,TRBJ1-5,TRBV13
TGTGCCAGCAGCACCGACGGGAATGAAAAACTGTTTTTT,CASSTDGNEKLFF,-,-,TRBJ1-4,TRBV5-6
TGTGCCAGCAGTGACTCTAGGGGGGGAGATGGCTACACCTTC,CASSDSRGGDGYTF,-,-,TRBJ1-2,TRBV25-1
TGTGCCAGCAGCTCGGGTGTTCTGCGGTTCTTC,CASSSGVLRFF,-,-,TRBJ2-1,TRBV7-9
TGTGCCAGCAACCCGAGAGGAGCGGGGGTGAACACCGGGGAGCTGTTTTTT,CASNPRGAGVNTGELFF,-,TRBD2,TRBJ2-2,TRBV5-4
TGTGCCAGTACCCCTAGCACGCAAAATGAGCAGTTCTTC,CASTPSTQNEQFF,-,-,TRBJ2-1,TRBV19
TGTGCCACCAGTTCGTTGGGCTCTGGTCGCACAGATACGCAGTATTTT,CATSSLGSGRTDTQYF,-,-,TRBJ2-3,TRBV6-5
TGTGCCAGCACCACCAATGACAGGGGTGGAACTGAAGCTTTCTTT,CASTTNDRGGTEAFF,many,TRBD1,TRBJ1-1,TRBV9
TGTGCCAGCAGCCAGGGCGCCGGGGAGCTGTTTTTT,CASSQGAGELFF,-,-,TRBJ2-2,TRBV3-1/TRBV3-2
TGTGCCTGGAGTGCCCAGGGGCGCTACGGCTACACCTTC,CAWSAQGRYGYTF,few,-,TRBJ1-2,TRBV30
TGTGCCAGCAGCTTAACAGGGGACCTCTACGGGGCCAACGTCCTGACTTTC,CASSLTGDLYGANVLTF,-,TRBD1,TRBJ2-6,TRBV7-6
TGTGCCAGCAAACCTGACAGAGTAAACACTGAAGCTTTCTTT,CASKPDRVNTEAFF,once,-,TRBJ1-1,TRBV7-9
TGTGCCACCAGCGTCTCCCAGGGAAATCAGCCCCAGCATTTT,CATSVSQGNQPQHF,-,-,TRBJ1-5,TRBV15
TGTGCCAGCTCACCACGACAGAATTCCGGGGAGCTGTTTTTT,CASSPRQNSGELFF,few,-,TRBJ2-2,TRBV18
TGCGCCAGCAGCTTGGGGGAGGCGAACACCGGGGAGCTGTTTTTT,CASSLGEANTGELFF,-,-,TRBJ2-2,TRBV5-1
TGTGCCTGGAGGGAGCCCTCCGTATACACCGGGGAGCTGTTTTTT,CAWREPSVYTGELFF,-,-,TRBJ2-2,TRBV30
TGTGCCAGCAGCCCTAGCCTCCGCCCCGAGCAGTACTTC,CASSPSLRPEQYF,-,-,TRBJ2-7,TRBV7-9
TGTGCCAGCAGCCAAGATGAGACTATCTCTGGAAACACCATATATTTT,CASSQDETISGNTIYF,-,-,TRBJ1-3,TRBV14
TGTGCCTGGAGCACAGGGAATCAGGACTATGGCTACACCTTC,CAWSTGNQDYGYTF,few,-,TRBJ1-2,TRBV30
TGCAGCGTGGAGACAGGGAACACCATATATTTT,CSVETGNTIYF,-,TRBD1,TRBJ1-3,TRBV29-1